The T cell receptor beta chain described here comes from a study of cytomegalovirus exposure and HLA in healthy donors. The germline V gene encodes CDR1 SGHDT and CDR2 YYEEEE. V gave up 2 bases and J gave up 6 bases; unmatched junction bases: 5. The CDR3 loop spans 14 amino acids. Primers included in the PCR were 60 Vbeta and 13 Jbeta primers. Method: immunoSEQ multiplex PCR; TCRdb's copy keeps in-frame clones and lacks some. The table records 100,000 to 150,000 clones, about 81% of them present only once. The sequence was collected from a woman aged 40 to 50 in good health and CMV-seropositive. The chain combines TRBV5-6 with TRBJ1-5, with 7 positions matching TRBD1. The sequenced sample consisted of PBMCs. CDR3 sequence (DNA): TGTGCCAGCAGCTTTGAGGGGGCGGTTCAGCCCCAGCATTTT. Protein sequence: CASSFEGAVQPQHF.